The 28 T cell receptor beta chains reported below all come from one sample, sequenced in a study of T-cell memory formation after mild COVID-19. TCRdb redid the calling of the 5' RACE reads with MiXCR, one entry per CDR3 protein. The data show around 390,000 distinct CDR3 sequences, 16% seen once. The source material was PBMCs or a T cell subset sorted from them (not recorded which). These TCRs come from a man between 18 and 29 years old who had mild COVID-19 (a few samples of this study predate the infection). Cell type and time point are not known.

The rearrangement links TRBV28 to TRBJ2-7; 8 nucleotides agree with TRBD1. The germline V gene has CDR1 MDHEN and CDR2 SYDVKM. The CDR3 totals 14 residues. V dropped 2 bases and J dropped 2; count of bases not matched to a gene: 2. The CDR3 loop is CASSLGTGAYEQYV. The CDR3 DNA follows: TGTGCCAGCAGTTTAGGGACAGGAGCCTACGAGCAGTACGTC.

The chain uses TRBV29-1 and TRBJ1-5; no clear D. The germline gives CDR1 SQVTM, CDR2 ANQGSEA. The CDR3 consists of 11 residues. V lost 3 bases to trimming and J lost 4 bases, with 4 bases between them. CDR3 DNA sequence: TGCAGCGTTGAGGAGAATCAGCCCCAGCATTTT. Translating it yields CSVEENQPQHF.

This chain's CDR3 is CATGTGVQPQHF. CDR3 DNA: TGTGCCACCGGGACAGGGGTCCAGCCCCAGCATTTT. The V and J genes are TRBV6-5 and TRBJ1-5; 10 bases are shared with TRBD1. Germline V gene lookup returns CDR1 MNHEY and CDR2 SVGAGI. J was trimmed by 7 bases and V by 10 bases; bases with no gene match: 4. CDR3 length equals 12 residues.

The rearrangement uses TRBV7-9 and TRBJ1-3; D gene uncertain. V was trimmed by 5 bases and J by 1 base, leaving 15 bases between them. Per the germline V gene, CDR1 is SEHNR and CDR2 is FQNEAQ (reference sequence). CDR3 length: 16 amino acids. The CDR3: CASSPRGVGSGNTIYF. DNA of the CDR3: TGTGCCAGCAGCCCCCGTGGGGTCGGGTCTGGAAACACCATATATTTT.

The V and J genes are TRBV3-1 and TRBJ1-6; perhaps TRBD1 as D (5 bases). The CDR3 loop spans 15 amino acids. V was trimmed by 6 bases and J by 6 bases, leaving 15 bases between them. Germline loops: CDR1 LGHDT, CDR2 YNNKEL (reference sequence). The CDR3, as DNA: TGTGCCAGCAGTACCATTCAGGGCAGTAATTCACCCCTCCACTTT. Translated: CASSTIQGSNSPLHF.

This clonotype turned up a few times. The gene calls are TRBV7-6 and TRBJ1-3; D is ambiguous. The CDR3 spans 15 residues. Looked up from germline, CDR1 is SGHVS and CDR2 is FNYEAQ. V lost 6 bases to trimming and J lost 0 bases, with 12 bases between them. CDR3 region: CASSGRTSSGNTIYF. In DNA, the CDR3 is TGTGCCAGCAGTGGGCGAACTAGCTCTGGAAACACCATATATTTT.

The CDR3: CASSSGTAVYQPQHF. The CDR3 nucleotides are TGTGCCAGCAGCTCCGGGACCGCGGTGTATCAGCCCCAGCATTTT. The rearrangement uses TRBV6-2 or TRBV6-3 and TRBJ1-5, with D possibly matching TRBD1 (5 bases). CDR1 and CDR2 (germline): MNHEY, SVGEGT. The CDR3 consists of 15 residues. V was shortened by 6 bases and J by 5 bases, with 17 bases between the two germline ends.

The chain carries TRBV20-1 and TRBJ2-3, with unresolved D. The CDR3 spans 13 residues. CDR1 and CDR2 (germline): DFQATT, SNEGSKA (reference sequence). Between the trimmed V and J ends, which lost 4 bases and 2 bases, there was a span of 10 bases. For the CDR3, the DNA is TGCAGTGCTATCGCAGAAATCACAGATACGCAGTATTTT. Its protein product is CSAIAEITDTQYF.

This clonotype has a handful of counts. The chain carries TRBV29-1 and TRBJ2-3, with unresolved D. The germline V and J ends were trimmed by 7 bases and 6 bases, with 14 bases remaining between them. CDR1 is SQVTM and CDR2 is ANQGSEA in the germline V gene. The CDR3 extends over 12 amino acids. The CDR3 protein is CSGQPRADTQYF. CDR3 sequence (DNA): TGCAGCGGGCAGCCGCGAGCGGATACGCAGTATTTT.

This chain joins TRBV28 and TRBJ1-6, with D unresolved. The germline V gene encodes CDR1 MDHEN and CDR2 SYDVKM. The CDR3 totals 14 residues. V was pared by 5 bases and J by 6 bases, with 11 bases between. The CDR3 loop is CASSRGGFNSPLHF. In DNA form, the CDR3 reads TGTGCCAGCAGTAGAGGTGGATTTAATTCACCCCTCCACTTT. Full variable domain (missing parts from reference TRBV28 and TRBJ1-6): DVKVTQSSRYLVKRTGEKVFLECVQDMDHENMFWYRQDPGLGLRLIYFSYDVKMKEKGDIPEGYSVSREKKERFSLILESASTNQTSMYLCASSRGGFNSPLHFGNGTRLTVT.

The rearrangement links TRBV6-1 to TRBJ1-6, with D unresolved. V was cut by 3 bases and J by 9 bases, with 3 bases left in between. The CDR3 length is 11 residues. Germline CDR1 reads MNHNS; CDR2 reads SASEGT. This chain's CDR3 is CASSDGSPLHF. CDR3 coding DNA: TGTGCCAGCAGTGACGGTTCACCCCTCCACTTT.

This clonotype was observed at least ten times. V and J are TRBV12-3 or TRBV12-4 and TRBJ2-3; 10 bases fit TRBD2. This CDR3 is 15 amino acids long. The ends lost 9 bases at V and 0 bases at J; junction bases unmatched: 6. The CDR3 nucleotides read TGTGCCAGTTCTAGCGGGGGATCTAGCACAGATACGCAGTATTTT. This gives the protein CASSSGGSSTDTQYF.

This clonotype was observed a handful of times. The V and J genes are TRBV4-2 and TRBJ1-4; no firm D call. The V gene's germline CDR1 is LGHNA and CDR2 YNFKEQ. Trimming took 0 bases from V and 4 from J, leaving 12 bases between them. The CDR3 runs 16 residues. The CDR3 DNA reads TGTGCCAGCAGCCAAGAAGGGCGGGCGATTAATGAAAAACTGTTTTTT. Encoded protein: CASSQEGRAINEKLFF.

CDR3 region: CSARDLGQGNTEAFF. As DNA, the CDR3 is TGCAGTGCTAGAGATTTGGGCCAGGGGAACACTGAAGCTTTCTTT. The rearrangement joins TRBV20-1 to TRBJ1-1; weak D call: TRBD1 (5 bases). Germline V gene sequence: CDR1 DFQATT, CDR2 SNEGSKA (reference sequence). V gave up 0 bases and J gave up 1 base, with 12 bases separating them. There are 15 residues in the CDR3.

This clonotype was observed a few times. This chain uses TRBV11-1 with TRBJ2-1, with 9 bases fitting TRBD2. The CDR3 sequence is 14 residues long. Germline V gives CDR1 SGHAT, CDR2 FQDESV (reference sequence). Unmatched junction bases numbered 3, after V lost 5 bases and J lost 4 bases. In nucleotides, the CDR3 is TGTGCCAGCAGCGTTACTAGCGGGTACAATGAGCAGTTCTTC. This translates into CASSVTSGYNEQFF.

The chain couples TRBV5-5 to TRBJ2-3; D not resolved. Trimming cost V 2 bases and J 2 bases, with 21 bases left between them. Germline V gene lookup returns CDR1 SGHKS and CDR2 YYEKEE (reference sequence). The CDR3 length is 18 residues. CDR3 residues: CASSFRSAAAIPTDTQYF. DNA of the CDR3: TGTGCCAGCAGCTTTCGATCAGCAGCCGCAATTCCCACAGATACGCAGTATTTT.

This clonotype was seen only a few times. V gene TRBV27 combines with J gene TRBJ2-7; D perhaps matches TRBD2 (6 bases). Trimming pared 2 bases from V and 3 bases from J, leaving 14 bases between. Germline values: CDR1 MNHEY, CDR2 SMNVEV (reference sequence). The CDR3 consists of 15 residues. The CDR3 sequence: CASSLLSGAGYEQYV. CDR3 coding DNA: TGTGCCAGCAGTTTACTTAGCGGAGCCGGCTACGAGCAGTACGTC.

The chain couples TRBV5-1 to TRBJ2-5; 10 bases are a match to TRBD1. V shed 0 bases, J shed 5 bases, and the junction held 7 bases outside the gene matches. CDR3 length: 16 amino acids. CDR1 and CDR2 (germline): SGHRS, YFSETQ. CDR3 sequence (DNA): TGCGCCAGCAGCTTGGCGGGGACAGGGGTATCGGAGACCCAGTACTTC. It is translated as CASSLAGTGVSETQYF.

This clonotype has just a few counts. The rearrangement links TRBV5-6 to TRBJ2-7; D gene ambiguous. Germline assignment: CDR1 SGHDT and CDR2 YYEEEE. The V end lost 0 bases, the J end lost 0 bases, and 10 bases lay between the germline ends. This CDR3 is built from 15 residues. As DNA, the CDR3 is TGTGCCAGCAGCTTGGTAGGCACCTTCTCCTACGAGCAGTACTTC. As protein: CASSLVGTFSYEQYF.

The V call is TRBV14, the J call TRBJ2-5, with D hard to call. The V gene lost 2 bases and the J gene lost 7 bases, with 11 bases spanning the gap. The V gene's germline CDR1 is SGHDN and CDR2 FVKESK. This CDR3 is built from 13 residues. The CDR3 DNA follows: TGTGCCAGCAGCCAAATTGGGATGGGGACCCAGTACTTC. As protein: CASSQIGMGTQYF. The entire variable domain, with the rest obtained from reference TRBV14 and TRBJ2-5, is as follows: EAGVTQFPSHSVIEKGQTVTLRCDPISGHDNLYWYRRVMGKEIKFLLHFVKESKQDESGMPNNRFLAERTGGTYSTLKVQPAELEDSGVYFCASSQIGMGTQYFGPGTRLLVL.

The J gene is TRBJ2-3, the V gene TRBV4-1, with a possible D match to TRBD1 (6 bases). The CDR3 covers 19 residues. The V and J ends lost 4 bases and 3 bases respectively, with 26 bases between them. Germline-derived CDR1 and CDR2 are MGHRA and YSYEKL. The CDR3 spells CASSLDGQLERPATDTQYF. The CDR3 DNA reads TGCGCCAGCAGCCTCGACGGACAGTTGGAAAGGCCGGCTACAGATACGCAGTATTTT.

This clonotype came up a few times. V usage is TRBV4-1 and J usage is TRBJ2-1; 8 bases agree with TRBD1. V lost 5 bases to trimming and J lost 7 bases; unmatched junction nucleotides: 7. This CDR3 comprises 14 residues. Looked up from germline, CDR1 is MGHRA and CDR2 is YSYEKL. The CDR3 reads CASSFEDRVNEQFF. CDR3 in DNA: TGCGCCAGCAGCTTCGAGGACAGGGTTAATGAGCAGTTCTTC.

This chain uses TRBV7-2 with TRBJ2-1; maybe TRBD2 (6 bases). The CDR3 runs to 13 residues. The V end lost 5 bases, the J end lost 13 bases, and 18 bases lay between the germline ends. CDR1 is SGHTA, CDR2 FQGNSA, per germline. The CDR3 here is CASSPLHSGSQFF. Here the CDR3 DNA reads TGTGCCAGCAGCCCCCTCCATAGCGGCAGCCAGTTCTTC.

A few counts support this clonotype. The rearrangement links TRBV7-3 to TRBJ2-3, with TRBD2 matching 8 bases. This CDR3 region has 15 residues. Germline V lookup: CDR1 SGHTA, CDR2 FQGTGA. V dropped 5 bases and J dropped 7; count of bases not matched to a gene: 11. The CDR3 here is CASSPGGGTVNTQYF. In DNA form, the CDR3 reads TGTGCCAGCAGCCCTGGCGGGGGGACCGTAAATACGCAGTATTTT.

The chain has TRBV6-5 and TRBJ2-3; D perhaps matches TRBD2 (5 bases). The CDR3 is 17 amino acids. Germline V CDR1 and CDR2: MNHEY, SVGAGI. The V end lost 0 bases, the J end lost 3 bases, and 16 bases lay between the germline ends. This chain's CDR3 is CASSYSKYGMGTDTQYF. The CDR3 bases are TGTGCCAGCAGTTACTCGAAGTACGGGATGGGAACAGATACGCAGTATTTT.

J is TRBJ1-4 and V is TRBV10-3; D is unclear. The CDR3 runs 13 residues. The V end lost 2 bases, the J end lost 4 bases, and 5 bases lay between the germline ends. Germline loops: CDR1 ENHRY, CDR2 SYGVKD. The CDR3 sequence: CAISERDNEKLFF. The CDR3 DNA sequence: TGTGCCATCAGTGAGAGGGATAATGAAAAACTGTTTTTT.

This clonotype was seen only a few times. The V gene is TRBV6-5, the J gene TRBJ1-1; D not certain. The CDR3 length is 15 residues. Germline V gene sequence: CDR1 MNHEY, CDR2 SVGAGI. Trimming shortened V by 2 bases and J by 0 bases, and 10 bases separated the two germline ends. CDR3 residues: CASSYAGRLNTEAFF. CDR3 in DNA: TGTGCCAGCAGTTACGCCGGCCGATTGAACACTGAAGCTTTCTTT.

The chain has TRBV4-2 and TRBJ1-6; D is unresolved. The CDR3 has 17 residues. Looked up from germline, CDR1 is LGHNA and CDR2 is YNFKEQ. Trimming stripped 1 base from V and 7 bases from J, with 17 bases between. This chain's CDR3 is CASSQVQAAGKNSPLHF. CDR3 coding DNA: TGTGCCAGCAGCCAAGTCCAGGCGGCAGGAAAAAATTCACCCCTCCACTTT.